One and the same sample provided the 27 T cell receptor beta chains below, sequenced in a study of CD8 T cells in ankylosing spondylitis. MiXCR, run by TCRdb on the 5' RACE reads, gives a single entry per CDR3 protein. The table has 250,000 to 350,000 distinct CDR3 sequences, 20% seen once. The sample consisted of blood, either unsorted or a sorted T cell fraction (not recorded which). The receptor source for this set is a male donor with ankylosing spondylitis or in good health (not recorded which).

The J gene is TRBJ1-1, the V gene TRBV5-1; 8 positions agree with TRBD1. V was pared by 4 bases and J by 3 bases, with 5 bases of the junction left unmatched. This CDR3 comprises 14 residues. Germline loops: CDR1 SGHRS, CDR2 YFSETQ. CDR3 in amino acids: CASSQQTGDTEAFF. The CDR3 DNA reads as TGCGCCAGCAGCCAACAGACAGGGGACACTGAAGCTTTCTTT.

This clonotype was detected a few times. The chain employs TRBV27 and TRBJ2-1; D ambiguous. The CDR3 sequence is 15 residues long. V lost 4 bases and J 1 base, leaving 11 bases between the germline ends. CDR1 is MNHEY and CDR2 is SMNVEV in the germline V gene (reference sequence). CDR3: CASSSRFLSYNEQFF. CDR3 DNA: TGTGCCAGCAGTTCACGGTTCCTTTCCTACAATGAGCAGTTCTTC.

This clonotype has a handful of counts. V is TRBV20-1 and J is TRBJ2-6; D uncertain. The germline V gene encodes CDR1 DFQATT and CDR2 SNEGSKA (reference sequence). The V gene lost 0 bases and the J gene lost 0 bases, with 9 bases spanning the gap. The CDR3 has 16 amino acids. The CDR3 region has the DNA TGCAGTGCTAGAGAAAGAAGGGACTCTGGGGCCAACGTCCTGACTTTC. Translating gives CSARERRDSGANVLTF.

This clonotype was seen more than once but under ten times. The chain carries TRBV28 and TRBJ2-1; TRBD2 matches at 8 bases. The V segment lost 6 bases and the J segment 4 bases; nucleotides outside the gene matches: 11. This CDR3 has 16 amino acids. Per germline, CDR1 MDHEN and CDR2 SYDVKM. CDR3 residues: CASSPVGSGIYNEQFF. In DNA, the CDR3 is TGTGCCAGCAGCCCTGTGGGTAGCGGGATTTACAATGAGCAGTTCTTC.

The chain couples TRBV20-1 to TRBJ1-6; D unresolved. Trimming shortened V by 4 bases and J by 0 bases, and 10 bases separated the two germline ends. CDR3 length: 15 residues. Germline V CDR1 and CDR2: DFQATT, SNEGSKA (reference sequence). CDR3: CSAMRSSSYNSPLHF. In nucleotides, the CDR3 is TGCAGTGCTATGAGGTCGAGCTCCTATAATTCACCCCTCCACTTT.

The chain combines TRBV30 with TRBJ1-5; D remains ambiguous. Per the germline V gene, CDR1 is GTSNPN and CDR2 is SVGIG (reference sequence). This CDR3 region has 14 residues. Trimming removed 3 bases from V and 7 bases from J, with 16 bases in between. DNA for the CDR3: TGTGCCTGGAGCCCGGGCCCCTTGGGCCAGCCCCAGCATTTT. Its translation is CAWSPGPLGQPQHF. Full variable domain (remainder filled in from reference TRBV30 and TRBJ1-5): SQTIHQWPATLVQPVGSPLSLECTVEGTSNPNLYWYRQAAGRGLQLLFYSVGIGQISSEVPQNLSASRPQDRQFILSSKKLLLSDSGFYLCAWSPGPLGQPQHFGDGTRLSIL.

This rearrangement joins TRBV18 to TRBJ2-4, with 12 bases identical to TRBD2. Germline CDR1 reads KGHSH; CDR2 reads LQKENI. The CDR3 is 17 amino acids. V lost 3 bases, J lost 1 base, and 4 bases stayed unmatched. For the CDR3, the DNA is TGTGCCAGCTCACCGTCGACTAGCGGGAGTGCCAAAAACATTCAGTACTTC. It specifies CASSPSTSGSAKNIQYF.

In its sample, this clonotype was seen a few times. The rearrangement joins TRBV12-3 or TRBV12-4 to TRBJ2-2, with TRBD2 identical over 9 bases. The CDR3 runs to 15 residues. The trim removed 2 bases at V and 5 bases at J, leaving 3 bases unmatched. CDR3 sequence reads: CASSLSGLATGELFF. In DNA, the CDR3 is TGTGCCAGCAGTTTAAGCGGACTAGCGACCGGGGAGCTGTTTTTT.

There are a few counts of this clonotype. This chain uses TRBV29-1 with TRBJ2-3, with D hard to call. With 4 bases removed from V and 5 bases from J, the gap between germline ends came to 10 bases. Germline V CDR1 and CDR2: SQVTM, ANQGSEA. The CDR3 runs 12 residues. CDR3 sequence: CSVGPHGDTQYF. DNA of the CDR3: TGCAGCGTTGGGCCGCACGGAGATACGCAGTATTTT.

This clonotype was detected ten times or more. The chain joins TRBV20-1 to TRBJ1-5, with a tentative D call TRBD1 (5 bases). The V and J ends lost 2 bases and 4 bases respectively, with 21 bases between them. Germline CDR1 and CDR2: DFQATT and SNEGSKA (reference sequence). This CDR3 has 17 amino acids. DNA of the CDR3: TGCAGTGCTAGACCTACTTTTCTGGGGGGGAATAATCAGCCCCAGCATTTT. It codes for CSARPTFLGGNNQPQHF.

This clonotype was recorded at least ten times. The chain recombines TRBV6-2 or TRBV6-3 with TRBJ2-3, with D uncertain. Germline values: CDR1 MNHEY, CDR2 SVGEGT. Trimming stripped 7 bases from V and 3 bases from J, with 17 bases between. The CDR3 runs to 15 residues. The CDR3 region is CASTADLGMTDTQYF. The CDR3 DNA reads as TGTGCCAGCACCGCAGACCTCGGTATGACAGATACGCAGTATTTT.

The chain joins TRBV12-3 or TRBV12-4 to TRBJ2-5; D is unclear. V lost 3 bases and J lost 5, with 10 bases in between. The CDR3 loop spans 13 amino acids. The CDR3: CASSFSRFETQYF. The CDR3 region has the DNA TGTGCCAGCAGTTTCAGCAGGTTCGAGACCCAGTACTTC.

This clonotype was detected a few times. The V and J genes are TRBV29-1 and TRBJ2-3, with TRBD2 matching 7 bases. V lost 6 bases to trimming and J lost 0 bases; unmatched junction nucleotides: 9. CDR1 and CDR2 (germline): SQVTM, ANQGSEA. The CDR3 consists of 15 residues. The CDR3 DNA is TGCAGCGTCTATGGGGGGGGTGCTAGCACAGATACGCAGTATTTT. Translation gives CSVYGGGASTDTQYF.

The chain has TRBV12-3 or TRBV12-4 and TRBJ1-5; a weak D match, TRBD1 (6 bases). Between the trimmed V and J ends, which lost 6 bases and 2 bases, there was a span of 11 bases. CDR3 length: 14 residues. The CDR3 loop reads CASRNQGRNQPQHF. For the CDR3, the DNA is TGTGCCAGCAGGAACCAGGGGCGCAATCAGCCCCAGCATTTT.

Only a few counts were recorded for this clonotype. V is TRBV5-1 and J is TRBJ1-5, with D unresolved. This CDR3 is 13 amino acids long. V lost 0 bases, J lost 8 bases, and 9 bases lay in between. Germline lookup yields CDR1 SGHRS and CDR2 YFSETQ. This CDR3 is CASSLVPAEPQHF. CDR3 nucleotides: TGCGCCAGCAGCTTGGTACCCGCGGAGCCCCAGCATTTT.

This clonotype came up a few times. The chain employs TRBV20-1 and TRBJ1-4, with D possibly matching TRBD1 (6 bases). Trimming left V 3 bases short and J 5 bases short, with 16 bases between. This CDR3 has 15 amino acids. CDR1 is DFQATT, CDR2 SNEGSKA, per germline (reference sequence). This CDR3 reads CSASPGLGANEKLFF. DNA of the CDR3: TGCAGTGCTAGCCCTGGGTTGGGGGCGAATGAAAAACTGTTTTTT.

CDR3 bases: TGCAGTGCAACTTACGGACTAGCCAAAAACATTCAGTACTTC. Translation gives CSATYGLAKNIQYF. V and J are TRBV20-1 and TRBJ2-4; D is perhaps TRBD2 (5 bases). Germline values: CDR1 DFQATT, CDR2 SNEGSKA (reference sequence). This CDR3 contains 14 residues. Trimming left V 6 bases short and J 0 bases short, with 12 bases between.

CDR3 coding DNA: TGTGCCAGCAGCCTCGAGGTCGAGAACTCTGGGGCCAACGTCCTGACTTTC. Protein product: CASSLEVENSGANVLTF. The rearrangement joins TRBV6-2 or TRBV6-3 to TRBJ2-6, with D unresolved. The CDR3 has 17 amino acids. CDR1 is MNHEY, CDR2 SVGEGT, per germline. V was trimmed by 6 bases and J by 0 bases, leaving 15 bases between them.

This clonotype came up a few times. Possible read error: a much larger clone is one base away. The rearrangement links TRBV9 to TRBJ1-2; 7 bases agree with TRBD1. The length of the CDR3 is 13 residues. Per the germline V gene, CDR1 is SGDLS and CDR2 is YYNGEE. V was clipped by 3 bases and J by 2 bases; unmatched bases: 1. CDR3 DNA sequence: TGTGCCAGCAGCGAGACAGGGAACTATGGCTACACCTTC. Protein product: CASSETGNYGYTF.

The chain has TRBV5-1 and TRBJ1-1; D is undetermined. Trimming removed 2 bases from V and 4 bases from J, with 24 bases in between. The CDR3 is 18 amino acids. Germline V gives CDR1 SGHRS, CDR2 YFSETQ. CDR3 DNA sequence: TGCGCCAGCAGCTTAGGGCTAACGTCAGAGGGTTTGGGCACTGAAGCTTTCTTT. It codes for CASSLGLTSEGLGTEAFF.

This clonotype was seen many times. This chain links TRBV5-1 with TRBJ2-2; no reliable D call. Germline CDR1 reads SGHRS; CDR2 reads YFSETQ. With 4 bases removed from V and 2 bases from J, the gap between germline ends came to 15 bases. The CDR3 sequence is 16 residues long. Written as DNA, the CDR3 is TGCGCCAGCAGCCTTGGGCTGACACTAAACACCGGGGAGCTGTTTTTT. This encodes CASSLGLTLNTGELFF.

The rearrangement links TRBV11-2 to TRBJ2-2; D is uncertain. This CDR3 is 14 amino acids long. V gave up 3 bases and J gave up 6 bases, with 11 bases separating them. Germline V gene sequence: CDR1 SGHAT, CDR2 FQNNGV. CDR3 residues: CASSFMGGAGELFF. As DNA, the CDR3 is TGTGCCAGCAGCTTCATGGGTGGAGCCGGGGAGCTGTTTTTT.

In its sample, this clonotype was seen a few times. J is TRBJ2-3 and V is TRBV5-1; 11 positions agree with TRBD2. Trimming took 0 bases from V and 5 from J; bases not matched to a gene: 5. Germline CDR1 SGHRS, CDR2 YFSETQ. The CDR3 has 16 amino acids. CDR3 in amino acids: CASSLDLTSGEDTQYF. The CDR3, as DNA: TGCGCCAGCAGCTTGGACCTGACTAGCGGGGAAGATACGCAGTATTTT.

The chain combines TRBV20-1 with TRBJ1-5; D gene uncertain. Trimming took 0 bases from V and 5 from J, leaving 5 bases between them. Germline-derived CDR1 and CDR2 are DFQATT and SNEGSKA (reference sequence). The CDR3 is made up of 12 amino acids. The CDR3 here is CSARDRDQPQHF. CDR3 nucleotides: TGCAGTGCTAGAGATCGGGATCAGCCCCAGCATTTT.

The chain couples TRBV28 to TRBJ1-1, with TRBD1 matching over 7 bases. The length of the CDR3 is 13 residues. CDR1 and CDR2 (germline): MDHEN, SYDVKM. Germline trimming cut 7 bases from V and 3 bases from J; bases unmatched to any gene: 5. Here the CDR3 reads CASTRTGYTEAFF. The CDR3 nucleotides are TGTGCCAGCACCCGGACAGGATACACTGAAGCTTTCTTT.

This clonotype has at least ten counts. The chain joins TRBV5-1 to TRBJ1-2; D not certain. This CDR3 is built from 13 residues. The V gene's germline CDR1 is SGHRS and CDR2 YFSETQ. V was clipped by 4 bases and J by 6 bases, with 13 bases between them. The CDR3: CASSPEAAHGYTF. The CDR3 region has the DNA TGCGCCAGCAGCCCGGAGGCTGCTCATGGCTACACCTTC.

This clonotype has only a few counts. The chain combines TRBV10-3 with TRBJ2-1, with D maybe TRBD1 (5 bases). The CDR3 consists of 14 residues. Germline CDR1 reads ENHRY; CDR2 reads SYGVKD. V lost 4 bases, J lost 4 bases, and 11 bases lay in between. This CDR3 is CAISGQGIYNEQFF. DNA for the CDR3: TGTGCCATCAGTGGGCAGGGAATTTACAATGAGCAGTTCTTC.